A single sample is the source of the 32 T cell receptor beta chains below, sequenced in a study of cytomegalovirus exposure and HLA in healthy donors. Researchers ran the PCR with 60 Vbeta and 13 Jbeta primers. Sequenced by immunoSEQ multiplex PCR; TCRdb stores in-frame clones only, minus some. The sample carries fewer than 120,000 clones, just over 75% recorded once. Specimen: PBMCs. The receptors derive from a man aged 25 to 40 in good health and CMV-seropositive.

V and J are TRBV5-6 and TRBJ2-5; possible D gene TRBD2, 6 bases. Germline CDR1 reads SGHDT; CDR2 reads YYEEEE. The V end lost 4 bases, the J end lost 4 bases, and 17 bases lay between the germline ends. The CDR3 loop spans 15 amino acids. CDR3 residues: CASSRRDPVGETQYF. The CDR3 region has the DNA TGTGCCAGCAGCCGGCGGGACCCCGTCGGAGAGACCCAGTACTTC.

The chain uses TRBV6-1 and TRBJ1-1; possible D gene TRBD1, 6 bases. The V end was cut by 4 bases, the J end by 8 bases, with 17 bases between. The CDR3 is made up of 14 amino acids. CDR1 MNHNS and CDR2 SASEGT come from the germline V gene. In nucleotides, the CDR3 is TGTGCCAGCAGTGTTACAGGGATGGGTTCGGAAGCTTTCTTT. As protein: CASSVTGMGSEAFF.

The chain combines TRBV28 with TRBJ1-1; possibly TRBD1 for D (5 bases). The CDR3 runs 16 residues. The germline V gene has CDR1 MDHEN and CDR2 SYDVKM. The V end was cut by 4 bases, the J end by 0 bases, with 15 bases between. The CDR3, as DNA: TGTGCCAGCAGTTCCCCGGCAGGGTCCCTGAACACTGAAGCTTTCTTT. This sequence encodes CASSSPAGSLNTEAFF.

The chain links TRBV11-3 to TRBJ1-1; 11 positions agree with TRBD1. V shed 8 bases and J 0 bases; nucleotides not matched to a gene: 14. The CDR3 is made up of 18 amino acids. Germline CDR1 is SGHNT and CDR2 is YENEEA. CDR3 sequence: CASRQRGQGEFMNTEAFF. CDR3 nucleotides: TGTGCCAGCCGCCAAAGGGGACAGGGGGAATTCATGAACACTGAAGCTTTCTTT.

The CDR3 is CASSALAAASNEQFF. The CDR3 DNA is TGTGCCAGCAGTGCCCTAGCTGCGGCTTCCAATGAGCAGTTCTTC. This chain links TRBV14 with TRBJ2-1, with D tentatively TRBD2 (5 bases). The V end lost 6 bases, the J end lost 6 bases, and 18 bases lay between the germline ends. This CDR3 has 15 amino acids. Germline assignment: CDR1 SGHDN and CDR2 FVKESK.

The chain is built from TRBV7-2 and TRBJ1-5; D perhaps matches TRBD1 (5 bases). The CDR3 is made up of 15 amino acids. Germline V CDR1 and CDR2: SGHTA, FQGNSA. With 5 bases removed from V and 4 bases from J, the gap between germline ends came to 15 bases. In DNA, the CDR3 is TGTGCCAGCAGCCCACAAGGGGCAAGTAATCAGCCCCAGCATTTT. Its protein is CASSPQGASNQPQHF.

The table lists this clone with a count of one. The chain is built from TRBV7-9 and TRBJ2-5; D may be TRBD2 (6 bases). The V end was cut by 1 base, the J end by 2 bases, with 8 bases between. The V gene's germline CDR1 is SEHNR and CDR2 FQNEAQ (reference sequence). The CDR3 sequence is 14 residues long. The CDR3 region is CASSLGGLQETQYF. CDR3 in DNA: TGTGCCAGCAGCTTAGGGGGACTGCAAGAGACCCAGTACTTC. The variable domain in full, completed from reference TRBV7-9 and TRBJ2-5, reads DTGVSQNPRHKITKRGQNVTFRCDPISEHNRLYWYRQTLGQGPEFLTYFQNEAQLEKSRLLSDRFSAERPKGSFSTLEIQRTEQGDSAMYLCASSLGGLQETQYFGPGTRLLVL.

The V gene is TRBV6-5, the J gene TRBJ1-3, with D hard to call. The CDR3 is 15 amino acids. V dropped 0 bases and J dropped 8 bases, with 14 bases sitting between them. From germline, CDR1 is MNHEY and CDR2 SVGAGI. The CDR3 reads CASSYSDNRADTIYF. As DNA, the CDR3 is TGTGCCAGCAGTTACTCGGATAACAGAGCAGACACCATATATTTT.

The rearrangement uses TRBV27 and TRBJ1-6, with a tentative D call TRBD1 (6 bases). V was clipped by 3 bases and J by 6 bases, with 12 bases between them. The germline gives CDR1 MNHEY, CDR2 SMNVEV (reference sequence). This CDR3 is 15 amino acids long. The CDR3 spells CASSFLDRFNSPLHF. The CDR3, as DNA: TGTGCCAGCAGTTTCCTCGACAGGTTTAATTCACCCCTCCACTTT.

The J gene is TRBJ2-7, the V gene TRBV2; D call uncertain. The CDR3 spans 13 residues. The V gene's germline CDR1 is SNHLY and CDR2 FYNNEI. Trimming pared 7 bases from V and 3 bases from J, leaving 13 bases between. Here the CDR3 DNA reads TGTGCCAGCACTCCGACACGCGACTACGAGCAGTACTTC. Amino acids: CASTPTRDYEQYF.

V usage is TRBV7-6 and J usage is TRBJ2-7; D is undetermined. V shed 1 base and J shed 3 bases, with 13 bases lying between them. The CDR3 is 15 amino acids. CDR1 and CDR2 (germline): SGHVS, FNYEAQ. CDR3 protein: CASSLGPGNDYEQYF. The CDR3 DNA reads as TGTGCCAGCAGCTTAGGTCCAGGAAACGACTACGAGCAGTACTTC. Full variable domain (missing parts from reference TRBV7-6 and TRBJ2-7): GAGVSQSPRYKVTKRGQDVALRCDPISGHVSLYWYRQALGQGPEFLTYFNYEAQQDKSGLPNDRFSAERPEGSISTLTIQRTEQRDSAMYRCASSLGPGNDYEQYFGPGTRLTVT.

The V and J genes are TRBV5-1 and TRBJ2-7; weak D call: TRBD2 (6 bases). Germline V gene lookup returns CDR1 SGHRS and CDR2 YFSETQ. The V end was cut by 6 bases, the J end by 4 bases, with 17 bases between. CDR3 length: 14 amino acids. The CDR3 loop is CASTRVDGGYEQYF. The CDR3 DNA reads as TGCGCCAGCACGCGTGTTGACGGGGGTTACGAGCAGTACTTC.

CDR3 sequence: CAWSSGQPGNTIYF. The CDR3 DNA is TGTGCCTGGAGTTCGGGACAGCCTGGAAACACCATATATTTT. V usage is TRBV30 and J usage is TRBJ1-3; TRBD1 aligns across 7 bases. Germline CDR1 is GTSNPN and CDR2 is SVGIG (reference sequence). The CDR3 extends over 14 amino acids. Trimming removed 2 bases from V and 2 bases from J; junction bases left unmatched: 3.

The chain is built from TRBV9 and TRBJ1-5, with TRBD1 as a possible D gene (5 bases). There are 13 residues in the CDR3. Germline CDR1 SGDLS, CDR2 YYNGEE. Trimming removed 3 bases at V and 5 bases at J, with 9 bases between. The CDR3 region is CASSGTGDQPQHF. The CDR3 nucleotides are TGTGCCAGCAGCGGTACAGGCGATCAGCCCCAGCATTTT.

The chain uses TRBV7-8 and TRBJ1-2, with D perhaps matching TRBD1 (6 bases). The germline gives CDR1 SGHVS, CDR2 FQNEAQ. The CDR3 spans 14 residues. The germline V and J ends were trimmed by 5 bases and 5 bases, with 15 bases remaining between them. The CDR3 protein is CASSGQGRGYGYTF. The CDR3, as DNA: TGTGCCAGCAGCGGCCAGGGGCGCGGGTATGGCTACACCTTC.

This chain joins TRBV5-5 and TRBJ2-7; 7 bases line up with TRBD1. After removal of 0 bases from V and 4 bases from J, the junction contained 10 bases not matched to a gene. Germline CDR1 is SGHKS and CDR2 is YYEKEE (reference sequence). This CDR3 comprises 16 residues. CDR3 region: CASSLALIGGRYEQYF. The DNA for the CDR3 is TGTGCCAGCAGCTTGGCCTTGATAGGGGGCCGATACGAGCAGTACTTC.

The chain joins TRBV14 to TRBJ2-5; possibly TRBD1 for D (5 bases). The J call is uncertain, as TRBJ2-7 better fits the DNA end. Germline lookup yields CDR1 SGHDN and CDR2 FVKESK. The CDR3 has 12 amino acids. DNA for the CDR3: TGTGCCAGCGGACAAAACAGCTACGAGCAGTACTTC. Protein: CASGQNSYEQYF.

CDR3 sequence reads: CASSLSPFRQGGRRELFF. The CDR3 nucleotides read TGTGCCAGCAGTTTATCCCCGTTTAGACAGGGGGGACGCCGGGAGCTGTTTTTT. This rearrangement joins TRBV27 to TRBJ2-2, with 9 nucleotides matching TRBD1. This CDR3 spans 18 amino acids. Trimming took 0 bases from V and 9 from J; bases not matched to a gene: 14. The germline gives CDR1 MNHEY, CDR2 SMNVEV (reference sequence).

This clone was counted only a few times. The rearrangement uses TRBV7-2 and TRBJ2-7, with D uncertain. Trimming left V 4 bases short and J 5 bases short, with 6 bases between. This CDR3 spans 11 amino acids. Germline loops: CDR1 SGHTA, CDR2 FQGNSA. As DNA, the CDR3 is TGTGCCAGCAGCTCCTTCCACGAGCAGTACTTC. Its translation: CASSSFHEQYF.

The chain is built from TRBV28 and TRBJ1-4; the D is unclear. The V and J ends lost 7 bases and 0 bases respectively, with 12 bases between them. The CDR3 length is 15 residues. The germline V gene encodes CDR1 MDHEN and CDR2 SYDVKM. The CDR3 DNA reads as TGTGCCAGCACACTTTTATCCGCAACTAATGAAAAACTGTTTTTT. This translates into CASTLLSATNEKLFF. Drawing the rest from reference TRBV28 and TRBJ1-4, the complete variable domain is DVKVTQSSRYLVKRTGEKVFLECVQDMDHENMFWYRQDPGLGLRLIYFSYDVKMKEKGDIPEGYSVSREKKERFSLILESASTNQTSMYLCASTLLSATNEKLFFGSGTQLSVL.

The V call is TRBV27, the J call TRBJ1-1, with 8 bases matching TRBD1. Germline V lookup: CDR1 MNHEY, CDR2 SMNVEV (reference sequence). Trimming removed 5 bases from V and 8 bases from J; junction bases left unmatched: 10. The CDR3 covers 14 residues. The CDR3 DNA sequence: TGTGCCAGCAGTCTCGGACAGGGCCCGGTCGAAGCTTTCTTT. The encoded protein is CASSLGQGPVEAFF.

The chain has TRBV27 and TRBJ1-5; weak D call: TRBD1 (6 bases). Germline assignment: CDR1 MNHEY and CDR2 SMNVEV (reference sequence). The CDR3 runs 15 residues. V lost 6 bases and J lost 0, with 12 bases in between. CDR3 in DNA: TGTGCCAGCAGCCCTCGGGACAATAGCAATCAGCCCCAGCATTTT. It specifies CASSPRDNSNQPQHF.

V gene TRBV7-9 combines with J gene TRBJ1-1; TRBD1 is a possible D gene (5 bases). Trimming cost V 5 bases and J 0 bases, with 13 bases left between them. Germline assignment: CDR1 SEHNR and CDR2 FQNEAQ (reference sequence). The CDR3 length is 15 residues. The CDR3 sequence: CASSPQGRVNTEAFF. In nucleotides, the CDR3 is TGTGCCAGCAGCCCCCAGGGCAGGGTGAACACTGAAGCTTTCTTT.

This clone was seen only a few times. This chain links TRBV6-5 with TRBJ1-2, with unresolved D. The length of the CDR3 is 14 residues. V was pared by 6 bases and J by 4 bases, with 15 bases between. Germline V gene sequence: CDR1 MNHEY, CDR2 SVGAGI. The CDR3 DNA is TGTGCCAGCAGCCGGACCGCGGGCCGCTATGGCTACACCTTC. It is translated as CASSRTAGRYGYTF.

The J gene is TRBJ2-5, the V gene TRBV18; the match to TRBD2 covers 7 bases. The DNA end lines up better with TRBJ2-7; the J call may be wrong. Germline CDR1 and CDR2: KGHSH and LQKENI. The CDR3 is 14 residues long. Here the CDR3 reads CASSPGTGGYEQYF. In DNA, the CDR3 is TGTGCCAGCTCACCCGGGACGGGAGGCTACGAGCAGTACTTC.

This clone was detected once. The chain recombines TRBV5-1 with TRBJ1-4; maybe TRBD1 (5 bases). The CDR3 is 16 amino acids. From germline, CDR1 is SGHRS and CDR2 YFSETQ. V was cut by 4 bases and J by 1 base, with 14 bases left in between. CDR3 in DNA: TGCGCCAGCAGCCCCCGAACGACAGTAACTAATGAAAAACTGTTTTTT. Its translation is CASSPRTTVTNEKLFF.

The chain recombines TRBV6-6 with TRBJ2-1, with D perhaps TRBD2 (5 bases). This CDR3 comprises 11 residues. Germline CDR1 MNHNY, CDR2 SVGAGI (reference sequence). The V end was cut by 10 bases, the J end by 5 bases, with 9 bases between. The CDR3 spells CATDWNNEQFF. The CDR3 nucleotides read TGTGCCACGGACTGGAACAATGAGCAGTTCTTC.

The chain combines TRBV5-1 with TRBJ1-4, with 7 bases identical to TRBD1. Germline CDR1 reads SGHRS; CDR2 reads YFSETQ. The CDR3 runs 15 residues. V lost 0 bases, J lost 7 bases, and 6 bases stayed unmatched. CDR3 sequence: CASSLEGTVGEKLFF. In DNA form, the CDR3 reads TGCGCCAGCAGCTTGGAGGGGACAGTCGGTGAAAAACTGTTTTTT.

The chain employs TRBV7-9 and TRBJ2-7; 8 bases are shared with TRBD2. The V gene's germline CDR1 is SEHNR and CDR2 FQNEAQ (reference sequence). The CDR3 is made up of 14 amino acids. V trimming: 5 bases; J trimming: 6 bases; junction bases outside the gene matches: 9. The CDR3 coding sequence is TGTGCCAGCAGCCCCAGCGGGGGACTGCTCGAGCAGTACTTC. Its protein is CASSPSGGLLEQYF.

The chain recombines TRBV4-3 with TRBJ2-1; 10 bases map to TRBD2. V lost 0 bases and J lost 13; bases outside the gene matches: 15. Germline V gives CDR1 LGHNA, CDR2 YSLEER. The CDR3 covers 17 residues. The CDR3 DNA follows: TGCGCCAGCAGCCAAGACTTAGCGGGGGGCCAACAATGGGGACAGTTCTTC. Amino acids: CASSQDLAGGQQWGQFF.

The chain combines TRBV19 with TRBJ2-3; 9 bases match TRBD2. CDR3 length: 17 residues. The germline V gene encodes CDR1 LNHDA and CDR2 SQIVND (reference sequence). With V trimmed by 7 bases and J by 2 bases, 13 bases remained unmatched. CDR3 sequence: CASNDRSRGGVTDTQYF. Written as DNA, the CDR3 is TGTGCCAGTAATGATAGGTCGCGGGGGGGCGTCACAGATACGCAGTATTTT.

This chain connects TRBV5-1 to TRBJ2-3; 9 nucleotides align to TRBD2. Trimming at V came to 4 bases and at J to 8 bases, leaving 11 bases not matched to a gene. Germline CDR1 reads SGHRS; CDR2 reads YFSETQ. The CDR3 has 15 amino acids. The CDR3 coding sequence is TGCGCCAGCAGCGCGGCTAGCGGGGAAGTAACTACGCAGTATTTT. It is translated as CASSAASGEVTTQYF.